These T cell receptor beta chains were read from a single sample in a study of T cells in Graves' hyperthyroidism and ophthalmopathy. TCRdb re-called the multiplex PCR reads through MiXCR, storing one row per CDR3 protein. The table shows around 340,000 distinct CDR3 sequences, with 21% occurring only once. The specimen sequenced was blood. The origin of the receptors is a woman aged 45-65 years with Graves' hyperthyroidism. CDR3s include the opening cysteine and the closing phenylalanine or tryptophan. Each record gives: CDR3 DNA, CDR3 protein, clone size, D gene, J gene, V gene. The D gene is left open where the match is weak. Clone size appears in some rows only: once, few, many, or a class for an expanded clone.

CDR3 DNA: TGTGCCAGCAGGGGGGGACTGGCACAAGAGACCCAGTACTTC
CDR3 protein: CASRGGLAQETQYF
clone size: many
D gene: -
J gene: TRBJ2-5
V gene: TRBV6-1

CDR3 DNA: TGTGCCAGTAGTATAGACCGTGGGGGCACTGAAGCTTTCTTT
CDR3 protein: CASSIDRGGTEAFF
clone size: -
D gene: -
J gene: TRBJ1-1
V gene: TRBV19

CDR3 DNA: TGCGCCAGCAGCTTGGGGACTCTAGCGGGGGCCTACAATGAGCAGTTCTTC
CDR3 protein: CASSLGTLAGAYNEQFF
clone size: few
D gene: TRBD2
J gene: TRBJ2-1
V gene: TRBV5-1

CDR3 DNA: TGTGCCAGCAGGTTGGGTAGGGGAGGGGAGACCCAGTACTTC
CDR3 protein: CASRLGRGGETQYF
clone size: many
D gene: TRBD2
J gene: TRBJ2-5
V gene: TRBV6-9

CDR3 DNA: TGTGCCAGCAGTCGGACGTGGACCACTGAAGCTTTCTTT
CDR3 protein: CASSRTWTTEAFF
clone size: -
D gene: -
J gene: TRBJ1-1
V gene: TRBV2

CDR3 DNA: TGTGCCAGCTCGAAAACAAAGGCCCCCAGCACAGATACGCAGTATTTT
CDR3 protein: CASSKTKAPSTDTQYF
clone size: few
D gene: -
J gene: TRBJ2-3
V gene: TRBV18

CDR3 DNA: TGTGCCAGCAGTGGACATCTCCTCTACGAGCAGTACTTC
CDR3 protein: CASSGHLLYEQYF
clone size: many
D gene: -
J gene: TRBJ2-7
V gene: TRBV27

CDR3 DNA: TGCAGCGTAGCCGGGACTGAAGGAAACGAGCAGTACTTC
CDR3 protein: CSVAGTEGNEQYF
clone size: many
D gene: -
J gene: TRBJ2-7
V gene: TRBV20-1

CDR3 DNA: TGTGCCAGTGCAGGGCCCTACAATGAGCAGTTCTTC
CDR3 protein: CASAGPYNEQFF
clone size: many
D gene: -
J gene: TRBJ2-1
V gene: TRBV27

CDR3 DNA: TGTGCCAGTCAAAGGGCCTACGAGCAGTACTTC
CDR3 protein: CASQRAYEQYF
clone size: few
D gene: -
J gene: TRBJ2-7
V gene: TRBV6-1

CDR3 DNA: TGCGCCAGCAGCCAAGGCTGGTTAACTGGAAACACCATATATTTT
CDR3 protein: CASSQGWLTGNTIYF
clone size: few
D gene: -
J gene: TRBJ1-3
V gene: TRBV4-1

CDR3 DNA: TGTGCCTGGAGTCGAATCGGGGGTCGGGACACCATATATTTT
CDR3 protein: CAWSRIGGRDTIYF
clone size: few
D gene: -
J gene: TRBJ1-3
V gene: TRBV30

CDR3 DNA: TGTGCCAGCAGTTTTCACAGGGGGCTTAGAAACACCATATATTTT
CDR3 protein: CASSFHRGLRNTIYF
clone size: many
D gene: TRBD1
J gene: TRBJ1-3
V gene: TRBV28

CDR3 DNA: TGTGCCAGCTCACCAGGGACAGTTGGCGAGCAGTACTTC
CDR3 protein: CASSPGTVGEQYF
clone size: many
D gene: TRBD1
J gene: TRBJ2-7
V gene: TRBV18

CDR3 DNA: TGTGCCAGCAGTTTATTCACGATTTTTGGCGGGGAGCTGTTTTTT
CDR3 protein: CASSLFTIFGGELFF
clone size: few
D gene: -
J gene: TRBJ2-2
V gene: TRBV28

CDR3 DNA: TGTGCCAGCAGTTTATATCGGTACTCTGCGAAAGATACGCAGTATTTT
CDR3 protein: CASSLYRYSAKDTQYF
clone size: -
D gene: -
J gene: TRBJ2-3
V gene: TRBV27

CDR3 DNA: TGTGCCAGCAGTCCCGACAGGGGACAGCCCCAGCATTTT
CDR3 protein: CASSPDRGQPQHF
clone size: many
D gene: TRBD1
J gene: TRBJ1-5
V gene: TRBV2

CDR3 DNA: TGTGCCAGCTCACCACCGGACAGGAGTGGAAAACTGTTTTTT
CDR3 protein: CASSPPDRSGKLFF
clone size: many
D gene: TRBD1
J gene: TRBJ1-4
V gene: TRBV18

CDR3 DNA: TGTGCCAGCAGTCCCCCCCCGGGACAGGGGGCTTATGGAAACACCATATATTTT
CDR3 protein: CASSPPPGQGAYGNTIYF
clone size: few
D gene: TRBD1
J gene: TRBJ1-3
V gene: TRBV25-1

CDR3 DNA: TGTGCCAGCAGCCAAGTTCCAGGGATTAATGAAAAACTGTTTTTT
CDR3 protein: CASSQVPGINEKLFF
clone size: many
D gene: -
J gene: TRBJ1-4
V gene: TRBV3-1

CDR3 DNA: TGTGCCGGATCTAGACAGGGGCCGCTGGATGGCTACACCTTC
CDR3 protein: CAGSRQGPLDGYTF
clone size: -
D gene: TRBD1
J gene: TRBJ1-2
V gene: TRBV7-8

CDR3 DNA: TGTGCCAGCAGCCAAGGTGGGAGGGACACTGAAGCTTTCTTT
CDR3 protein: CASSQGGRDTEAFF
clone size: many
D gene: -
J gene: TRBJ1-1
V gene: TRBV3-1

CDR3 DNA: TGTGCCAGCAGCCCCCGAAGAACTGGAAACACCATATATTTT
CDR3 protein: CASSPRRTGNTIYF
clone size: many
D gene: -
J gene: TRBJ1-3
V gene: TRBV7-8

CDR3 DNA: TGTGCCAGCAGCCGAAATTCCTACAATGAGCAGTTCTTC
CDR3 protein: CASSRNSYNEQFF
clone size: many
D gene: -
J gene: TRBJ2-1
V gene: TRBV7-9

CDR3 DNA: TGTGCCAGCAGTCCGGGACTAGGGGGGCCAGATACGCAGTATTTT
CDR3 protein: CASSPGLGGPDTQYF
clone size: few
D gene: TRBD2
J gene: TRBJ2-3
V gene: TRBV6-1

CDR3 DNA: TGTGCCAGCAGTTTATCAGGGGGCCGGGGTGGCGAGCAGTACTTC
CDR3 protein: CASSLSGGRGGEQYF
clone size: many
D gene: TRBD1
J gene: TRBJ2-7
V gene: TRBV27

CDR3 DNA: TGTGCCAGCAGTGATAGCGGGAGGGTTGAAACCATTCAGTACTTC
CDR3 protein: CASSDSGRVETIQYF
clone size: -
D gene: TRBD2
J gene: TRBJ2-4
V gene: TRBV28

CDR3 DNA: TGTGCCAGCACCGGGCAAGGGTCGAACACTGAAGCTTTCTTT
CDR3 protein: CASTGQGSNTEAFF
clone size: many
D gene: -
J gene: TRBJ1-1
V gene: TRBV11-2

CDR3 DNA: TGTGCCAGCAGTGAAGCTTGGGGGCTCGGGTACTTC
CDR3 protein: CASSEAWGLGYF
clone size: few
D gene: -
J gene: TRBJ2-5
V gene: TRBV6-1